Listed below are T cell receptor beta chains from one sample, sequenced in a study of T-cell reconstitution after alpha-beta-depleted transplantation in children. TCRdb analysed the PCR reads with MiXCR anew, one entry per CDR3 protein. The top ten clones hold under 1.2% of a sample with hundreds of thousands of distinct CDR3 sequences, around a sixth of them seen once. The specimen was PBMCs from the stem cell graft donor, collected from the stem cell graft. Receptor source: a human donor who donated a stem cell graft to a child with acute myeloid leukemia. Each CDR3 is given with its conserved first and last residue. The order of the fields is D gene, clone size, V gene, J gene, CDR3 DNA, CDR3 protein. D genes are given only for firm matches. Clone size is shown for a subset of rows, as once, few, many or a class of expanded clone.

>-|few|TRBV24-1|TRBJ1-1
TGTGCCACCAGCGGTCCGCGGGGGCGGAACACTGAAGCTTTCTTT
CATSGPRGRNTEAFF
>TRBD1|few|TRBV10-3|TRBJ1-2
TGTGCCATCAGTGCCCAAGACAGGGGTCATGGCTACACCTTC
CAISAQDRGHGYTF
>-|many|TRBV29-1|TRBJ1-4
TGCAGCGCCGAAGACTCGGAGGTACGACTGTTTTTT
CSAEDSEVRLFF
>-|many|TRBV20-1|TRBJ1-5
TGCAGTGCTAGTGACGGTCAGCCCCAGCATTTT
CSASDGQPQHF
>-|-|TRBV20-1|TRBJ1-2
TGCAGTGCTAGACGGGGCCGATCAAACTATGGCTACACCTTC
CSARRGRSNYGYTF
>TRBD1|few|TRBV7-2|TRBJ2-2
TGTGCCAGCAGCCTAGGACAGGGAGTACGAGGCGGGGAGCTGTTTTTT
CASSLGQGVRGGELFF
>-|-|TRBV6-1|TRBJ1-2
TGTGCCAGCAAGGGCGGCTATGGCTACACCTTC
CASKGGYGYTF
>TRBD1|few|TRBV27|TRBJ1-6
TGTGCCAGCAGTTTCTCGGGACAGCCGAATTCACCCCTCCACTTT
CASSFSGQPNSPLHF
>TRBD1|-|TRBV7-3|TRBJ2-1
TGTGCCAGCAGCCCCACCCAGGGACAGGGGACCGTTGAGCAGTTCTTC
CASSPTQGQGTVEQFF
>TRBD1|many|TRBV27|TRBJ1-6
TGTGCCAGCAGCCCATCACGGACAGGGGGTTCACCCCTCCACTTT
CASSPSRTGGSPLHF
>-|few|TRBV7-2|TRBJ2-7
TGTGCCAGCAGCCCCGGGCCCCCACGGGACGAGCAGTACTTC
CASSPGPPRDEQYF
>TRBD1|few|TRBV6-1|TRBJ2-2
TGTGCCAGCAGATCCGGGACAGTTAACACCGGGGAGCTGTTTTTT
CASRSGTVNTGELFF
>-|many|TRBV20-1|TRBJ2-7
TGCAGTGCTAGAGATCAACGGGCGGCCTCCTACGAGCAGTACTTC
CSARDQRAASYEQYF
>-|-|TRBV6-1|TRBJ1-1
TGTGCCAGCCTGCCGGGGCACAAGAACACTGAAGCTTTCTTT
CASLPGHKNTEAFF
>TRBD1|few|TRBV28|TRBJ1-2
TGTGCCAGCAGTTTAGACAGGGCTCTCTATGGCTACACCTTC
CASSLDRALYGYTF
>TRBD1|many|TRBV20-1|TRBJ1-1
TGCAGTGCTCCTGGGACAGCATTGAGCACTGAAGCTTTCTTT
CSAPGTALSTEAFF
>TRBD1|few|TRBV12-3/TRBV12-4|TRBJ2-3
TGTGCCAGCAGCGACCCGGGACAGGCATCTTCTAGCACAGATACGCAGTATTTT
CASSDPGQASSSTDTQYF
>TRBD2|few|TRBV18|TRBJ2-4
TGTGCCAGCTCAGAGCGACTAGCGGGACAGGATTCCAAAAACATTCAGTACTTC
CASSERLAGQDSKNIQYF